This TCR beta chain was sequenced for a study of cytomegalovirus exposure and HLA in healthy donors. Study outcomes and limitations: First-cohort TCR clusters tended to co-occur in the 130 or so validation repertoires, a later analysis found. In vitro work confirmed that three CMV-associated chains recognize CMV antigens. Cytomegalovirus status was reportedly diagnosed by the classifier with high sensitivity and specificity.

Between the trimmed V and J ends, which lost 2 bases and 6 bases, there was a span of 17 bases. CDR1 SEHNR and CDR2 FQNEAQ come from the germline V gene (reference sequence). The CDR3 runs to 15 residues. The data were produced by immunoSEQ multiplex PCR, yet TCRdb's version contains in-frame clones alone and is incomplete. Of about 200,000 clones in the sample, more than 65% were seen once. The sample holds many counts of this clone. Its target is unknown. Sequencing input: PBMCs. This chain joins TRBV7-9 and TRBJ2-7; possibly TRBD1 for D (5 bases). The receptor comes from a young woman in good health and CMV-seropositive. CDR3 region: CASSLNLREKGEQYF. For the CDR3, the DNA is TGTGCCAGCAGCTTAAATCTCAGGGAAAAGGGCGAGCAGTACTTC.